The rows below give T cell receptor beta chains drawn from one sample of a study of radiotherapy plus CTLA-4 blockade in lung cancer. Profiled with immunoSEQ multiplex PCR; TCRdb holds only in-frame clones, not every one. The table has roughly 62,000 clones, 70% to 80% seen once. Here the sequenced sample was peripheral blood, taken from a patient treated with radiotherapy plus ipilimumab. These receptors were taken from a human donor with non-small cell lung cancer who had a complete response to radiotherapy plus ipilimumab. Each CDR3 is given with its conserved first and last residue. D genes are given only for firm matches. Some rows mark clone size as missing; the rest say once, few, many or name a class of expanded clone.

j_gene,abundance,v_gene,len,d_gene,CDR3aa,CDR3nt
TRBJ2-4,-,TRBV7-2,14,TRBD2,CASLRLAGQNIQYF,TGTGCCAGCTTAAGACTAGCGGGGCAAAACATTCAGTACTTC
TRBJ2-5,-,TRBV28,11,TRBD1,CASNRGETQYF,TGTGCCAGCAACAGGGGAGAGACCCAGTACTTC
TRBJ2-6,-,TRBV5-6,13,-,CASSYTGANVLTF,TGTGCCAGCAGCTATACTGGGGCCAACGTCCTGACTTTC
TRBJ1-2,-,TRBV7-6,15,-,CASSLVLGAEGGYTF,TGTGCCAGCAGCTTAGTATTGGGGGCCGAGGGTGGCTACACCTTC
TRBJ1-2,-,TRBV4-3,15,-,CASSQDSGRNYGYTF,TGCGCCAGCAGCCAAGATTCAGGTCGTAACTATGGCTACACCTTC
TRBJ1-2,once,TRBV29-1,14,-,CSVARGDGNYGYTF,TGCAGCGTTGCTCGCGGGGACGGAAACTATGGCTACACCTTC
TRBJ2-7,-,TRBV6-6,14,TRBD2,CASSNRGGSYEQYF,TGTGCCAGCAGTAACCGGGGAGGGTCCTACGAGCAGTACTTC
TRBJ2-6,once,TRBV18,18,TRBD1,CASSPRQGDYSGANVLTF,TGTGCCAGCTCACCCAGACAGGGAGATTATTCTGGGGCCAACGTCCTGACTTTC
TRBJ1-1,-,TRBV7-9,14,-,CASSFKQANTEAFF,TGTGCCAGCAGCTTCAAGCAGGCGAACACTGAAGCTTTCTTT
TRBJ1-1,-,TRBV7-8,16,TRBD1,CASSPDRGSRSTEAFF,TGTGCCAGCAGCCCGGACAGGGGTAGCCGAAGCACTGAAGCTTTCTTT
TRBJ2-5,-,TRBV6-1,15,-,CASGPGLRNQETQYF,TGTGCCAGCGGACCAGGGCTGCGTAACCAAGAGACCCAGTACTTC
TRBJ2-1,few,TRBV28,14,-,CASGYPWDNVEQFF,TGTGCCAGCGGGTATCCCTGGGACAATGTTGAGCAGTTCTTC
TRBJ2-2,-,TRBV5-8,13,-,CASSSSRTGELFF,TGTGCCAGCAGCTCTAGCAGGACCGGGGAGCTGTTTTTT
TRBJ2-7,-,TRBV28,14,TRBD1,CASSLGQGATEQYF,TGTGCCAGCAGTTTGGGACAGGGGGCGACCGAGCAGTACTTC
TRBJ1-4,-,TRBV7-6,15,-,CASSLFPATNEKLFF,TGTGCCAGCAGCTTATTTCCAGCAACTAATGAAAAACTGTTTTTT
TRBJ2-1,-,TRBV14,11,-,CASSLNNEQFF,TGTGCCAGCAGCCTAAACAATGAGCAGTTCTTC
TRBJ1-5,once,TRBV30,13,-,CAWSRDRNQPQHF,TGTGCCTGGAGTCGAGACAGGAATCAGCCCCAGCATTTT
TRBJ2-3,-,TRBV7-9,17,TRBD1,CASSYDRVGKSTDTQYF,TGTGCCAGCAGCTACGACAGGGTCGGGAAATCCACAGATACGCAGTATTTT
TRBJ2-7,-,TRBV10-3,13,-,CAISTQGSYEQYF,TGTGCCATCAGTACCCAGGGGTCCTACGAGCAGTACTTC
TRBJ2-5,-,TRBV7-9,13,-,CASSPDYQETQYF,TGTGCCAGCAGCCCAGACTACCAAGAGACCCAGTACTTC
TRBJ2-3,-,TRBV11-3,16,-,CASSLDSGVGTDTQYF,TGTGCCAGCAGCTTAGACTCCGGGGTGGGCACAGATACGCAGTATTTT
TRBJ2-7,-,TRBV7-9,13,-,CASSFSGGYEQYF,TGTGCCAGCAGCTTCTCAGGGGGGTACGAGCAGTACTTC
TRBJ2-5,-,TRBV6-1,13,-,CASSDGGRETQYF,TGTGCCAGCAGTGACGGCGGAAGAGAGACCCAGTACTTC
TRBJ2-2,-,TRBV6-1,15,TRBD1,CASRTGTGDTGELFF,TGTGCCAGTCGAACCGGGACAGGGGACACCGGGGAGCTGTTTTTT
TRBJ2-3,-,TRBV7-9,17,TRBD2,CASSLVVGRASTDTQYF,TGTGCCAGCAGCTTAGTAGTAGGGAGGGCTAGCACAGATACGCAGTATTTT
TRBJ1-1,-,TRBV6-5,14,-,CASSEGTGNTEAFF,TGTGCCAGCAGCGAAGGAACGGGGAACACTGAAGCTTTCTTT
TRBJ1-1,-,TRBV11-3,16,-,CASSSPPLQGNTEAFF,TGTGCCAGCAGCTCCCCTCCCTTACAGGGGAACACTGAAGCTTTCTTT
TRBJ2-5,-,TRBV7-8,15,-,CASSLGGAGVETQYF,TGTGCCAGCAGCTTAGGAGGTGCAGGGGTAGAGACCCAGTACTTC
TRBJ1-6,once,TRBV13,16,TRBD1,CASSLGLAGGNSPLHF,TGTGCCAGCAGCTTAGGTCTGGCAGGGGGCAATTCACCCCTCCACTTT
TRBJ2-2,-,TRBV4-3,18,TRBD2,CASSQEPLSGRITGELFF,TGCGCCAGCAGCCAAGAACCCCTTAGCGGGCGGATCACCGGGGAGCTGTTTTTT
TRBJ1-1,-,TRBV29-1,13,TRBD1,CSVGQGLNTEAFF,TGCAGCGTTGGACAGGGTTTGAACACTGAAGCTTTCTTT